The 17 T cell receptor beta chains below all came from one sample that was sequenced in a study of control samples from healthy donors and cancer patients. Using immunoSEQ multiplex PCR, the repertoire was profiled, and TCRdb retains in-frame clones only, with some absent. This table holds tens of thousands of clones, roughly 90% found once. Sequenced material: PBMCs. The receptors here all came from a woman in her 40s with head and neck cancer.

The chain employs TRBV5-1 and TRBJ2-3; 9 positions agree with TRBD2. Germline CDR1 and CDR2: SGHRS and YFSETQ. CDR3 length equals 16 residues. Trimming removed 2 bases from V and 2 bases from J; junction bases left unmatched: 6. CDR3 sequence reads: CASSLKLAGTTDTQYF. In DNA, the CDR3 is TGCGCCAGCAGCTTAAAGCTAGCGGGGACCACAGATACGCAGTATTTT.

In its sample, this clone was seen once. The rearrangement links TRBV20-1 to TRBJ2-7; D possibly corresponds to TRBD2 (6 bases). Trimming removed 3 bases at V and 5 bases at J, with 20 bases between. Germline assignment: CDR1 DFQATT and CDR2 SNEGSKA (reference sequence). The CDR3 consists of 15 residues. CDR3 nucleotides: TGCAGTGCTAGTCCCGCGGGAAGGGCGCTCAACGAGCAGTACTTC. Protein sequence: CSASPAGRALNEQYF.

There are a few counts of this clone. The V gene is TRBV15, the J gene TRBJ2-3, with D perhaps TRBD2 (6 bases). The V end lost 4 bases, the J end lost 3 bases, and 11 bases lay between the germline ends. The V gene's germline CDR1 is LNHNV and CDR2 YYDKDF (reference sequence). This CDR3 has 14 amino acids. The CDR3 DNA reads as TGTGCCACCAGCACGGGAGCAGGTACAGATACGCAGTATTTT. Its protein is CATSTGAGTDTQYF.

This clone was recorded once. The rearrangement links TRBV4-1 to TRBJ1-5; 8 nucleotides agree with TRBD1. The CDR3 spans 15 residues. Trimming at V came to 1 base and at J to 4 bases, leaving 3 bases not matched to a gene. Germline V gene sequence: CDR1 MGHRA, CDR2 YSYEKL. This CDR3 reads CASSQVTGGNQPQHF. The CDR3 region has the DNA TGCGCCAGCAGCCAAGTTACAGGGGGTAATCAGCCCCAGCATTTT.

The chain couples TRBV25-1 to TRBJ2-7; 11 bases match TRBD2. This CDR3 spans 16 amino acids. V trimming: 5 bases; J trimming: 0 bases; junction bases outside the gene matches: 6. Germline V gives CDR1 MGHDK, CDR2 SYGVNS. CDR3 in amino acids: CASSPRLAGLSYEQYF. In DNA, the CDR3 is TGTGCCAGCAGTCCCCGACTAGCGGGGCTCTCCTACGAGCAGTACTTC.

V usage is TRBV7-3 and J usage is TRBJ2-1; tentatively, D is TRBD2 (6 bases). CDR3 length: 13 residues. The V gene lost 7 bases and the J gene lost 3 bases, with 10 bases spanning the gap. Germline loops: CDR1 SGHTA, CDR2 FQGTGA. The CDR3 here is CASTGTRYNEQFF. CDR3 DNA: TGTGCCAGCACCGGGACTCGCTACAATGAGCAGTTCTTC.

The V and J genes are TRBV14 and TRBJ1-6, with TRBD1 identical over 7 bases. The V and J ends lost 4 bases and 12 bases, in that order; junction bases with no gene match: 12. The V gene's germline CDR1 is SGHDN and CDR2 FVKESK. There are 15 residues in the CDR3. The CDR3 reads CASSRSDRAVLPLHF. CDR3 sequence (DNA): TGTGCCAGCAGCCGCAGCGACAGGGCCGTTTTACCCCTCCACTTT.

This clone was found a few times. The genes are TRBV18 and TRBJ2-7; TRBD2 matches at 13 bases. The CDR3 runs 16 residues. V shed 6 bases, J shed 2 bases, and the junction held 7 bases outside the gene matches. From germline, CDR1 is KGHSH and CDR2 LQKENI. CDR3 loop: CASSLRGTSGTYEQYF. The CDR3 region has the DNA TGTGCCAGCTCCCTCCGAGGGACTAGCGGGACCTACGAGCAGTACTTC.

The rearrangement uses TRBV5-5 and TRBJ2-5, with D possibly being TRBD1 or TRBD2 (5 bases each). V lost 5 bases and J lost 2, with 13 bases in between. Germline CDR1 reads SGHKS; CDR2 reads YYEKEE (reference sequence). There are 14 residues in the CDR3. DNA for the CDR3: TGTGCCAGCAGGATGGGACGTTCGCAAGAGACCCAGTACTTC. Protein sequence: CASRMGRSQETQYF.

This sequence joins TRBV7-9 and TRBJ1-4; TRBD1 is a possible D gene (5 bases). Germline values: CDR1 SEHNR, CDR2 FQNEAQ (reference sequence). V gave up 5 bases and J gave up 8 bases, with 15 bases separating them. The CDR3 loop spans 14 amino acids. CDR3 nucleotides: TGTGCCAGCAGCCCCGGGACGGTAGGGGAAAAACTGTTTTTT. This gives the protein CASSPGTVGEKLFF.

The rearrangement joins TRBV24-1 to TRBJ2-2, with D maybe TRBD1 (5 bases). The germline gives CDR1 KGHDR, CDR2 SFDVKD. V was pared by 1 base and J by 3 bases, with 5 bases between. There are 14 residues in the CDR3. Here the CDR3 reads CATSDFRDTGELFF. CDR3 DNA sequence: TGTGCCACCAGTGATTTCAGGGACACCGGGGAGCTGTTTTTT.

The chain uses TRBV2 and TRBJ2-3; 10 bases match TRBD2. Trimming at V came to 11 bases and at J to 2 bases, leaving 10 bases not matched to a gene. The CDR3 length is 15 residues. Germline V lookup: CDR1 SNHLY, CDR2 FYNNEI. The CDR3, as DNA: TGTGCCTCCTGGCGGACTAGCGGCGTCACAGATACGCAGTATTTT. It encodes CASWRTSGVTDTQYF.

The rearrangement uses TRBV10-3 and TRBJ2-7; 11 bases fit TRBD1. In germline, CDR1 is ENHRY, CDR2 SYGVKD. There are 13 residues in the CDR3. The J segment lost 6 bases and the V segment lost 5 bases, leaving 3 bases of the junction unmatched. CDR3 protein: CAISLDRGPEQYF. The DNA for the CDR3 is TGTGCCATCAGTTTGGACAGGGGGCCCGAGCAGTACTTC.

Turning to this clone: Other DNA sequences in this specimen translate into the identical CDR3. This chain joins TRBV24-1 and TRBJ2-3; TRBD2 matches at 10 bases. This CDR3 spans 16 amino acids. Trimming took 3 bases from V and 1 from J; bases not matched to a gene: 3. Looked up from germline, CDR1 is KGHDR and CDR2 is SFDVKD. CDR3 residues: CATSDPTSGGTDTQYF. The CDR3 nucleotides read TGTGCCACCAGTGATCCCACTAGCGGGGGCACAGATACGCAGTATTTT.

The chain carries TRBV4-2 and TRBJ1-6; D is uncertain. The CDR3 totals 16 residues. CDR1 and CDR2 from the germline V gene are LGHNA and YNFKEQ. Trimming shortened V by 1 base and J by 6 bases, and 13 bases separated the two germline ends. The CDR3, as DNA: TGTGCCAGCAGCCAAGGGCTGGGGTCGGGTAATTCACCCCTCCACTTT. As protein: CASSQGLGSGNSPLHF.

The gene calls are TRBV5-5 and TRBJ1-1, with D possibly matching TRBD1 (5 bases). The V and J ends lost 3 bases and 4 bases respectively, with 19 bases between them. Germline values: CDR1 SGHKS, CDR2 YYEKEE (reference sequence). The CDR3 contains 16 residues. The CDR3 DNA is TGTGCCAGCAGCTCCCGACAGCCTTTGGTACGCACTGAAGCTTTCTTT. Residues: CASSSRQPLVRTEAFF.

This chain connects TRBV5-1 to TRBJ2-3, with D perhaps TRBD1 or TRBD2 (5 bases each). Trimming left V 0 bases short and J 4 bases short, with 9 bases between. Per germline, CDR1 SGHRS and CDR2 YFSETQ. CDR3 length: 14 residues. In DNA form, the CDR3 reads TGCGCCAGCAGCTTGGTGTTGGGGGCAGATACGCAGTATTTT. Translating gives CASSLVLGADTQYF.